Below, 20 T cell receptor beta chains from the same sample are listed, as sequenced in a study of early T cells in non-severe SARS-CoV-2 infection. TCRdb analysed the 5' RACE reads with MiXCR anew, one entry per CDR3 protein. The sample shows 45,000 to 65,000 distinct CDR3 sequences, roughly 9.6% of them seen only once. Sequencing was done on a sample of whole blood. Receptors were obtained from an adult who was a healthcare worker with PCR-confirmed SARS-CoV-2 infection or an uninfected control (not recorded which).

At least ten counts were recorded for this clonotype. The genes are TRBV18 and TRBJ2-1; TRBD2 aligns across 15 bases. CDR1 is KGHSH and CDR2 is LQKENI in the germline V gene. The CDR3 runs to 18 residues. The trim removed 6 bases at V and 7 bases at J, leaving 13 bases unmatched. In DNA, the CDR3 is TGTGCCAGCTCGCCTCGGACTAGCGGGAGGGCAAGTAGAAATGAGCAGTTCTTC. Encoded protein: CASSPRTSGRASRNEQFF.

This clonotype was observed at least ten times. This sequence joins TRBV13 and TRBJ2-7, with D possibly TRBD2 on 8 matching bases. The V end was cut by 0 bases, the J end by 7 bases, with 19 bases between. CDR1 is PRHDT, CDR2 FYEKMQ, per germline (reference sequence). The CDR3 has 16 residues. The CDR3 loop is CASSLGLLGRGREQYF. The DNA of the CDR3 is TGTGCCAGCAGCTTAGGCCTCCTCGGGAGGGGGCGAGAGCAGTACTTC. Full variable domain (rest looked up from reference TRBV13 and TRBJ2-7): AAGVIQSPRHLIKEKRETATLKCYPIPRHDTVYWYQQGPGQDPQFLISFYEKMQSDKGSIPDRFSAQQFSDYHSELNMSSLELGDSALYFCASSLGLLGRGREQYFGPGTRLTVT.

This clonotype was recorded at least ten times. The chain links TRBV7-3 to TRBJ1-6; D remains ambiguous. V lost 2 bases and J lost 8, with 7 bases in between. This CDR3 contains 13 residues. Germline CDR1 reads SGHTA; CDR2 reads FQGTGA. CDR3 sequence reads: CASSLAQDSPLHF. Written as DNA, the CDR3 is TGTGCCAGCAGCTTAGCCCAGGATTCACCCCTCCACTTT.

This clonotype was observed at least ten times. The CDR3 spells CSVRENTEAFF. Written as DNA, the CDR3 is TGCAGCGTACGGGAGAACACTGAAGCTTTCTTT. The chain links TRBV29-1 to TRBJ1-1; no definite D call. The V gene's germline CDR1 is SQVTM and CDR2 ANQGSEA. V dropped 6 bases and J dropped 1 base, with 6 bases sitting between them. CDR3 length: 11 amino acids.

This clonotype came up many times. The V gene is TRBV7-2, the J gene TRBJ2-5; maybe TRBD1 (6 bases). Germline CDR1 reads SGHTA; CDR2 reads FQGNSA. Trimming removed 5 bases from V and 4 bases from J, with 20 bases in between. This CDR3 has 16 residues. CDR3 loop: CASSLEGTPIGETQYF. CDR3 bases: TGTGCCAGCAGCCTAGAAGGGACACCCATCGGAGAGACCCAGTACTTC.

This clonotype has only a few counts. The genes are TRBV20-1 and TRBJ2-3; perhaps TRBD1 as D (5 bases). The ends were cut back, 6 bases at V and 3 bases at J, with 19 bases in the middle. The CDR3 has 15 residues. Per germline, CDR1 DFQATT and CDR2 SNEGSKA (reference sequence). The CDR3: CSARKHSGLTDTQYF. DNA of the CDR3: TGCAGTGCCCGAAAACACTCAGGGTTAACAGATACGCAGTATTTT.

The V gene is TRBV4-1, the J gene TRBJ1-1; D uncertain. Germline V lookup: CDR1 MGHRA, CDR2 YSYEKL. Trimming took off 1 base at V and 0 bases at J, with 12 bases between the two ends. CDR3 length: 16 amino acids. In nucleotides, the CDR3 is TGCGCCAGCAGCCAAGTAAGGAGAAGCATGAACACTGAAGCTTTCTTT. Translated, it gives CASSQVRRSMNTEAFF.

This clonotype showed up many times. V gene TRBV3-1 combines with J gene TRBJ2-3, with D possibly matching TRBD2 (5 bases). The CDR3 runs to 13 residues. The ends were cut back, 4 bases at V and 3 bases at J, with 8 bases in the middle. The germline V gene encodes CDR1 LGHDT and CDR2 YNNKEL (reference sequence). CDR3 region: CASSRPGTDTQYF. CDR3 bases: TGTGCCAGCAGCCGCCCGGGAACAGATACGCAGTATTTT.

This clonotype has only a few counts. The V call is TRBV18, the J call TRBJ2-7; possible D gene TRBD1, 6 bases. V dropped 2 bases and J dropped 6 bases, with 8 bases sitting between them. The germline CDR1 and CDR2 sequences are KGHSH and LQKENI. The CDR3 contains 12 residues. The CDR3 here is CASSPIRGEQYF. CDR3 nucleotide sequence: TGTGCCAGCTCACCAATCAGGGGCGAGCAGTACTTC.

CDR3 in DNA: TGTGCCAGCAGTTTATCGGGGCAGGGGGCGGGACAGCCCCAGCATTTT. It is translated as CASSLSGQGAGQPQHF. The J gene is TRBJ1-5, the V gene TRBV27; the match to TRBD1 covers 8 bases. This CDR3 is 16 amino acids long. With V trimmed by 0 bases and J by 7 bases, 8 bases remained unmatched. The germline CDR1 and CDR2 sequences are MNHEY and SMNVEV (reference sequence).

This clonotype has just a few counts. The chain employs TRBV20-1 and TRBJ2-1; 7 bases line up with TRBD1. Per the germline V gene, CDR1 is DFQATT and CDR2 is SNEGSKA (reference sequence). This CDR3 has 16 amino acids. Trimming took 5 bases from V and 2 from J; bases not matched to a gene: 12. The CDR3 DNA follows: TGCAGTGCTCCTACATTGGCGGACAGGACCTACAATGAGCAGTTCTTC. Its translation is CSAPTLADRTYNEQFF.

This clonotype was observed a few times. V gene TRBV18 combines with J gene TRBJ1-2; 9 bases line up with TRBD1. The germline V gene encodes CDR1 KGHSH and CDR2 LQKENI. Trimming cost V 0 bases and J 8 bases; bases outside gene matches: 7. The CDR3 has 15 amino acids. The CDR3 sequence: CASSPPGQGTRGYTF. CDR3 DNA sequence: TGTGCCAGCTCACCACCGGGACAGGGAACGAGAGGCTACACCTTC.

Ten or more counts support this clonotype. V usage is TRBV3-1 and J usage is TRBJ1-5, with D perhaps matching TRBD1 (5 bases). The V end lost 2 bases, the J end lost 4 bases, and 12 bases lay between the germline ends. CDR3 size: 15 residues. CDR1 and CDR2 (germline): LGHDT, YNNKEL (reference sequence). DNA for the CDR3: TGTGCCAGCAGCCAACGCGGACATACTAATCAGCCCCAGCATTTT. Translating it yields CASSQRGHTNQPQHF.

In its sample, this clonotype was seen a few times. The J gene is TRBJ2-7, the V gene TRBV27; D unresolved. Germline CDR1 is MNHEY and CDR2 is SMNVEV (reference sequence). V gave up 2 bases and J gave up 1 base, with 6 bases separating them. The CDR3 consists of 13 residues. CDR3 amino acids: CASSLRVSYEQYF. The CDR3 nucleotides are TGTGCCAGCAGTTTAAGGGTTTCCTACGAGCAGTACTTC.

This clonotype has only a few counts. V usage is TRBV13 and J usage is TRBJ2-7, with 14 bases aligning to TRBD2. The CDR3 consists of 16 residues. Per the germline V gene, CDR1 is PRHDT and CDR2 is FYEKMQ (reference sequence). The V segment lost 5 bases and the J segment 2 bases; nucleotides outside the gene matches: 5. The CDR3 DNA reads as TGTGCCAGCAGCAAGCCGACTAGCGGGGGGGCCTACGAGCAGTACTTC. Translated, it gives CASSKPTSGGAYEQYF. Full variable domain (remainder filled in from reference TRBV13 and TRBJ2-7): AAGVIQSPRHLIKEKRETATLKCYPIPRHDTVYWYQQGPGQDPQFLISFYEKMQSDKGSIPDRFSAQQFSDYHSELNMSSLELGDSALYFCASSKPTSGGAYEQYFGPGTRLTVT.

There are many counts of this clonotype. The chain is built from TRBV12-3 or TRBV12-4 and TRBJ1-3, with D perhaps TRBD1 (5 bases). This CDR3 has 12 amino acids. Between the trimmed V and J ends, which lost 8 bases and 3 bases, there was a span of 8 bases. In DNA form, the CDR3 reads TGTGCCAGCGGGGCGGGTGGAAACACCATATATTTT. Protein product: CASGAGGNTIYF.

This clonotype came up many times. The chain has TRBV27 and TRBJ1-1; 8 bases are shared with TRBD1. The CDR3 runs to 16 residues. V lost 4 bases to trimming and J lost 1 base; unmatched junction nucleotides: 8. Germline CDR1 reads MNHEY; CDR2 reads SMNVEV (reference sequence). CDR3 amino acids: CASSSGQGVGNTEAFF. CDR3 DNA sequence: TGTGCCAGCAGTTCTGGACAGGGAGTGGGGAACACTGAAGCTTTCTTT.

This clonotype was observed at least ten times. The chain recombines TRBV12-3 or TRBV12-4 with TRBJ2-1; TRBD1 might be the D (6 bases). CDR3 length: 16 residues. Trimming left V 7 bases short and J 3 bases short, with 19 bases between. The CDR3 DNA sequence: TGTGCCAGCAACCCCCTCGGGACACCTATCTACAATGAGCAGTTCTTC. Its protein product is CASNPLGTPIYNEQFF.

This clonotype was observed at least ten times. The chain couples TRBV25-1 to TRBJ2-5; D may correspond to TRBD1 or TRBD2 (6 bases each). Germline V gives CDR1 MGHDK, CDR2 SYGVNS. This CDR3 spans 16 amino acids. The germline V and J ends were trimmed by 6 bases and 6 bases, with 23 bases remaining between them. CDR3 sequence: CASSQTGGAWYKTQYF. CDR3 nucleotides: TGTGCCAGCAGCCAAACCGGGGGCGCTTGGTATAAGACCCAGTACTTC.

The V and J genes are TRBV30 and TRBJ1-5; D is possibly TRBD1 (5 bases). The CDR3 has 12 amino acids. Trimming pared 5 bases from V and 4 bases from J, leaving 9 bases between. Germline CDR1 reads GTSNPN; CDR2 reads SVGIG (reference sequence). The CDR3 protein is CAWRGPNQPQHF. The CDR3, as DNA: TGTGCCTGGCGGGGACCAAATCAGCCCCAGCATTTT.